These 27 T cell receptor beta chains were sequenced from one sample in a study of blood T cell repertoires in COVID-19. Profiled with immunoSEQ multiplex PCR; TCRdb holds only in-frame clones, not every one. This table has 300,000 to 400,000 clones, about nine tenths appearing once. The sequenced sample consisted of peripheral blood. The source is a woman under 40 with COVID-19, enrolled during active disease.

This clone came up once. The J gene is TRBJ2-7, the V gene TRBV7-2; no definite D call. The V gene's germline CDR1 is SGHTA and CDR2 FQGNSA. With 1 base removed from V and 6 bases from J, the gap between germline ends came to 4 bases. This CDR3 has 11 amino acids. CDR3 sequence (DNA): TGTGCCAGCAGCTTAGGGCTCGAGCAGTACTTC. This encodes CASSLGLEQYF.

The chain has TRBV10-2 and TRBJ1-2; D unresolved. Trimming took off 4 bases at V and 5 bases at J, with 5 bases between the two ends. This CDR3 region has 11 residues. Per germline, CDR1 WSHSY and CDR2 SAAADI. In nucleotides, the CDR3 is TGCGCCAGCAGTGGAGGGTATGGCTACACCTTC. It encodes CASSGGYGYTF.

The rearrangement joins TRBV7-9 to TRBJ1-5, with D possibly being TRBD1 (6 bases). The CDR3 runs 14 residues. Between the trimmed V and J ends, which lost 5 bases and 4 bases, there was a span of 12 bases. In germline, CDR1 is SEHNR, CDR2 FQNEAQ (reference sequence). The CDR3 spells CASSRGAENQPQHF. CDR3 coding DNA: TGTGCCAGCAGCCGGGGGGCTGAGAATCAGCCCCAGCATTTT. Together with reference TRBV7-9 and TRBJ1-5, the CDR3 gives the full variable domain: DTGVSQNPRHKITKRGQNVTFRCDPISEHNRLYWYRQTLGQGPEFLTYFQNEAQLEKSRLLSDRFSAERPKGSFSTLEIQRTEQGDSAMYLCASSRGAENQPQHFGDGTRLSIL.

The rearrangement joins TRBV24-1 to TRBJ2-5; D is ambiguous. The ends were cut back, 2 bases at V and 3 bases at J, with 12 bases in the middle. CDR1 is KGHDR and CDR2 is SFDVKD in the germline V gene. The CDR3 has 15 residues. CDR3 DNA sequence: TGTGCCACCAGTGATTCAAGGTGGGCAGAAGAGACCCAGTACTTC. Its protein is CATSDSRWAEETQYF.

The CDR3 DNA reads as TGTGCCAGCAGTAGGGGTGAGAACACTGAAGCTTTCTTT. This gives the protein CASSRGENTEAFF. J is TRBJ1-1 and V is TRBV6-2 or TRBV6-3; a possible D gene is TRBD1 (5 bases). The CDR3 runs 13 residues. Germline CDR1 and CDR2: MNHEY and SVGEGT. The ends were cut back, 5 bases at V and 1 base at J, with 8 bases in the middle.

The rearrangement links TRBV28 to TRBJ2-7, with TRBD1 matching over 7 bases. After removal of 10 bases from V and 6 bases from J, the junction contained 12 bases not matched to a gene. This CDR3 spans 13 amino acids. CDR1 and CDR2 from the germline V gene are MDHEN and SYDVKM. CDR3 in amino acids: CATRSRGRAEQYV. The CDR3 DNA reads TGTGCCACCCGCTCAAGGGGGCGGGCCGAGCAGTACGTC.

This clone was seen only once. The gene calls are TRBV7-2 and TRBJ2-3; 7 bases match TRBD2. The V gene end was trimmed by 5 bases and the J gene end by 4 bases; junction bases not matched to a gene: 6. CDR3 length: 14 amino acids. Germline CDR1 is SGHTA and CDR2 is FQGNSA. In nucleotides, the CDR3 is TGTGCCAGCAGCCTGCGGGGGTTTTCAGATACGCAGTATTTT. Residues: CASSLRGFSDTQYF.

This chain links TRBV6-5 with TRBJ2-2; D is possibly TRBD2 (6 bases). Germline V gives CDR1 MNHEY, CDR2 SVGAGI. The CDR3 extends over 15 amino acids. Trimming left V 5 bases short and J 5 bases short, with 15 bases between. The CDR3 spells CASSPTRGGTGELFF. The CDR3 DNA sequence: TGTGCCAGCAGTCCCACCCGGGGAGGAACCGGGGAGCTGTTTTTT.

The J gene is TRBJ1-4, the V gene TRBV2; D may be TRBD1 (5 bases). Trimming shortened V by 2 bases and J by 4 bases, and 11 bases separated the two germline ends. The CDR3 is 15 residues long. Germline CDR1 reads SNHLY; CDR2 reads FYNNEI. DNA of the CDR3: TGTGCCAGCAGTGAAAGTGGGACTGATAATGAAAAACTGTTTTTT. Translation gives CASSESGTDNEKLFF.

This clone has only one observation. This chain connects TRBV12-5 to TRBJ2-3, with D possibly matching TRBD2 (5 bases). Trimming removed 6 bases at V and 0 bases at J, with 13 bases between. Per the germline V gene, CDR1 is LGHNT and CDR2 is FRNRAP. This CDR3 is 15 amino acids long. CDR3 coding DNA: TGTGCTAGTGGCCCGGACTCTTCTAGCACAGATACGCAGTATTTT. Encoded protein: CASGPDSSSTDTQYF.

The chain uses TRBV19 and TRBJ1-5, with 9 bases matching TRBD1. The CDR3 has 15 residues. Trimming cost V 3 bases and J 3 bases; bases outside gene matches: 3. Per germline, CDR1 LNHDA and CDR2 SQIVND (reference sequence). The CDR3 bases are TGTGCCAGTAGTATTGGGACAGGGTTCAATCAGCCCCAGCATTTT. It specifies CASSIGTGFNQPQHF.

In this sample, this clone turned up once. The chain is built from TRBV9 and TRBJ2-7, with D unresolved. Germline V gene sequence: CDR1 SGDLS, CDR2 YYNGEE. Trimming took 1 base from V and 3 from J, leaving 8 bases between them. This CDR3 contains 13 residues. CDR3: CASSVFAGYEQYF. The CDR3 DNA is TGTGCCAGCAGCGTATTCGCAGGCTACGAGCAGTACTTC.

This sequence joins TRBV27 and TRBJ1-6, with a tentative D call TRBD1 (5 bases). CDR3 length equals 12 residues. The germline V and J ends were trimmed by 4 bases and 10 bases, with 8 bases remaining between them. The germline gives CDR1 MNHEY, CDR2 SMNVEV (reference sequence). The CDR3 protein is CASSSGSSPLHF. CDR3 nucleotides: TGTGCCAGCAGTTCAGGGTCCTCACCCCTCCACTTT.

The chain recombines TRBV3-1 (or the pseudogene TRBV3-2) with TRBJ2-5, with 8 bases aligning to TRBD1. V trimming: 0 bases; J trimming: 5 bases; junction bases outside the gene matches: 20. CDR1 LGHDT and CDR2 YNNKEL come from the germline V gene (reference sequence). The CDR3 extends over 20 amino acids. The CDR3 nucleotides read TGTGCCAGCAGCCAAGAACGGGTCCCAGGGGGCGGGGCCGGAAGGGAGACCCAGTACTTC. Its protein is CASSQERVPGGGAGRETQYF.

The J gene is TRBJ1-1, the V gene TRBV6-1; no definite D call. This CDR3 spans 14 amino acids. Trimming pared 1 base from V and 0 bases from J, leaving 6 bases between. Germline CDR1 is MNHNS and CDR2 is SASEGT. The CDR3 nucleotides are TGTGCCAGCAGTGAAGTCCCCATGAACACTGAAGCTTTCTTT. Encoded protein: CASSEVPMNTEAFF.

The V call is TRBV19, the J call TRBJ1-5; D perhaps matches TRBD1 (6 bases). Trimming removed 6 bases from V and 9 bases from J, with 18 bases in between. The CDR3 length is 14 residues. Germline V gene lookup returns CDR1 LNHDA and CDR2 SQIVND (reference sequence). The CDR3: CASRTEGEGRPQHF. The CDR3 DNA follows: TGTGCCAGTAGGACCGAGGGGGAGGGCAGGCCCCAGCATTTT.

The CDR3 nucleotides read TGTGCCAGCAGCAAGGGACTAGCGGGGGTTTCCACCGGGGAGCTGTTTTTT. It is translated as CASSKGLAGVSTGELFF. The chain links TRBV6-2 or TRBV6-3 to TRBJ2-2; 14 bases are a match to TRBD2. The CDR3 runs to 17 residues. The germline V gene has CDR1 MNHEY and CDR2 SVGEGT. The V segment lost 6 bases and the J segment 4 bases; nucleotides outside the gene matches: 7.

The V gene is TRBV10-3, the J gene TRBJ1-2, with 7 bases identical to TRBD1. Trimming removed 0 bases from V and 7 bases from J; junction bases left unmatched: 5. CDR1 and CDR2 from the germline V gene are ENHRY and SYGVKD. The CDR3 loop spans 14 amino acids. As DNA, the CDR3 is TGTGCCATCAGTGAGTCACAGGGGTTGACTGGCTACACCTTC. Translation: CAISESQGLTGYTF.

This clone was observed a handful of times. The chain links TRBV15 to TRBJ2-7, with D tentatively TRBD2 (6 bases). V was trimmed by 5 bases and J by 0 bases, leaving 20 bases between them. CDR1 is LNHNV, CDR2 YYDKDF, per germline (reference sequence). The CDR3 consists of 17 residues. The CDR3 loop reads CATSPFPGDGSSYEQYF. CDR3 nucleotides: TGTGCCACCAGCCCCTTCCCTGGGGACGGGAGCTCCTACGAGCAGTACTTC.

The rearrangement links TRBV28 to TRBJ1-5; TRBD1 agrees at 9 bases. Trimming at V came to 3 bases and at J to 1 base, leaving 13 bases not matched to a gene. In germline, CDR1 is MDHEN, CDR2 SYDVKM. This CDR3 has 19 residues. Here the CDR3 reads CASSFRDRVRGGSNQPQHF. The CDR3 nucleotides are TGTGCCAGCAGTTTTCGGGACAGGGTTCGGGGGGGCAGCAATCAGCCCCAGCATTTT. The complete variable domain, with remaining parts taken from reference TRBV28 and TRBJ1-5, reads DVKVTQSSRYLVKRTGEKVFLECVQDMDHENMFWYRQDPGLGLRLIYFSYDVKMKEKGDIPEGYSVSREKKERFSLILESASTNQTSMYLCASSFRDRVRGGSNQPQHFGDGTRLSIL.

The CDR3 is CASSVINNEQFF. In DNA, the CDR3 is TGTGCCAGCAGTGTAATAAACAATGAGCAGTTCTTC. The chain uses TRBV25-1 and TRBJ2-1; D is unresolved. Germline-derived CDR1 and CDR2 are MGHDK and SYGVNS. The V and J ends lost 4 bases and 5 bases respectively, with 6 bases between them. The CDR3 has 12 residues. The full variable domain, rest sourced from reference TRBV25-1 and TRBJ2-1, is EADIYQTPRYLVIGTGKKITLECSQTMGHDKMYWYQQDPGMELHLIHYSYGVNSTEKGDLSSESTVSRIRTEHFPLTLESARPSHTSQYLCASSVINNEQFFGPGTRLTVL.

The chain has TRBV11-3 and TRBJ2-5, with D tentatively TRBD2 (6 bases). The CDR3 is 17 amino acids. V gave up 1 base and J gave up 1 base, with 16 bases separating them. Per the germline V gene, CDR1 is SGHNT and CDR2 is YENEEA. CDR3 sequence (DNA): TGTGCCAGCAGCTTAGGCGCGGGGAGGATGTCCCAAGAGACCCAGTACTTC. It encodes CASSLGAGRMSQETQYF. The full variable domain, with the rest looked up from reference TRBV11-3 and TRBJ2-5, is EAGVVQSPRYKIIEKKQPVAFWCNPISGHNTLYWYLQNLGQGPELLIRYENEEAVDDSQLPKDRFSAERLKGVDSTLKIQPAELGDSAVYLCASSLGAGRMSQETQYFGPGTRLLVL.

The chain has TRBV28 and TRBJ1-5; D is unresolved. Germline V CDR1 and CDR2: MDHEN, SYDVKM. The CDR3 length is 14 residues. V was cut by 8 bases and J by 9 bases, with 20 bases left in between. As DNA, the CDR3 is TGTGCCAGCGTTACGGGGAATGCATTTGGGCCCCAGCATTTT. Amino acid sequence: CASVTGNAFGPQHF.

Details on this clone: Other nucleotide sequences in the sample specify the same CDR3. V is TRBV6-5 and J is TRBJ1-6; 10 bases map to TRBD1. The CDR3 loop spans 13 amino acids. With 6 bases clipped from V and 13 bases from J, the junction kept 6 bases outside the gene matches. In germline, CDR1 is MNHEY, CDR2 SVGAGI. This chain's CDR3 is CASRRTGGSPLHF. For the CDR3, the DNA is TGTGCCAGCAGAAGGACAGGGGGGTCGCCCCTCCACTTT.

The chain carries TRBV11-1 and TRBJ2-1; TRBD1 matches 7 bases. The germline CDR1 and CDR2 sequences are SGHAT and FQDESV (reference sequence). V lost 7 bases to trimming and J lost 8 bases; unmatched junction nucleotides: 11. The CDR3 has 14 residues. CDR3 sequence: CASTSNRGWDEQFF. DNA for the CDR3: TGTGCCAGCACCAGCAACAGGGGTTGGGATGAGCAGTTCTTC.

V is TRBV29-1 and J is TRBJ1-2; D is possibly TRBD1 (6 bases). The V gene lost 2 bases and the J gene lost 10 bases, with 14 bases spanning the gap. This CDR3 has 12 amino acids. Germline V gene sequence: CDR1 SQVTM, CDR2 ANQGSEA. The CDR3 region has the DNA TGCAGCGTTGAAACCGGGGGGCTGGTCTACACCTTC. Protein sequence: CSVETGGLVYTF.

J is TRBJ1-1 and V is TRBV28; tentative D call: TRBD1 (5 bases). The CDR3 sequence is 14 residues long. Germline CDR1 is MDHEN and CDR2 is SYDVKM. Trimming shortened V by 3 bases and J by 6 bases, and 14 bases separated the two germline ends. CDR3 in amino acids: CASSLLQVNSEAFF. For the CDR3, the DNA is TGTGCCAGCAGTTTGTTACAGGTTAACTCTGAAGCTTTCTTT. Full variable domain (missing parts from reference TRBV28 and TRBJ1-1): DVKVTQSSRYLVKRTGEKVFLECVQDMDHENMFWYRQDPGLGLRLIYFSYDVKMKEKGDIPEGYSVSREKKERFSLILESASTNQTSMYLCASSLLQVNSEAFFGQGTRLTVV.